The next 20 T cell receptor beta chains were all read from a single sample in a study of control samples from healthy donors and cancer patients. Using immunoSEQ multiplex PCR, the repertoire was profiled, and TCRdb retains in-frame clones only, with some absent. The repertoire has around 130,000 clones, 70% to 90% of them found once; the top ten carry around 3%. Sequenced input: blood. These receptors were obtained from a man in his fifties in good health.

The chain couples TRBV21-1 to TRBJ1-2. TRBV21-1 is a recognized pseudogene. The CDR3 runs 16 residues. The CDR3 sequence: CASSKDHGPASDGYTF. In DNA form, the CDR3 reads TGTGCCAGCAGCAAAGATCATGGGCCGGCGAGCGATGGCTACACCTTC.

The chain joins TRBV2 to TRBJ2-3; D gene uncertain. Germline-derived CDR1 and CDR2 are SNHLY and FYNNEI. Trimming left V 3 bases short and J 0 bases short, with 10 bases between. The CDR3 runs 15 residues. In nucleotides, the CDR3 is TGTGCCAGCAGTGACAGGCAGACTAGCACAGATACGCAGTATTTT. Translated, it gives CASSDRQTSTDTQYF.

V gene TRBV28 combines with J gene TRBJ2-7, with a tentative D call TRBD2 (5 bases). This CDR3 region has 14 residues. Germline CDR1 reads MDHEN; CDR2 reads SYDVKM. V was cut by 5 bases and J by 0 bases, with 11 bases left in between. The CDR3 loop reads CASSRGTVSYEQYF. CDR3 sequence (DNA): TGTGCCAGCAGTCGGGGAACAGTCTCCTACGAGCAGTACTTC.

J is TRBJ1-2 and V is TRBV5-4; D is uncertain. CDR1 SGHNT and CDR2 YYREEE come from the germline V gene (reference sequence). The CDR3 has 13 residues. The ends were cut back, 1 base at V and 5 bases at J, with 9 bases in the middle. This CDR3 reads CASSLPAGYGYTF. The CDR3 region has the DNA TGTGCCAGCAGCTTGCCGGCAGGATATGGCTACACCTTC.

The chain is built from TRBV10-1 and TRBJ2-7; 7 bases are a match to TRBD1. Germline trimming cut 6 bases from V and 2 bases from J; bases unmatched to any gene: 4. This CDR3 spans 13 amino acids. In germline, CDR1 is WNHNN, CDR2 SYGVQD (reference sequence). The DNA for the CDR3 is TGCGCCAGCAGCGACGGACAGGCCTACGAGCAGTACTTC. Translation gives CASSDGQAYEQYF.

The chain joins TRBV7-8 to TRBJ1-2, with D maybe TRBD1 (6 bases). Germline CDR1 reads SGHVS; CDR2 reads FQNEAQ. This CDR3 comprises 14 residues. The ends were cut back, 4 bases at V and 7 bases at J, with 16 bases in the middle. The chain's CDR3 is CASSSSSGVSGYTF. The CDR3 DNA reads as TGTGCCAGCAGCTCCTCCTCAGGGGTTTCTGGCTACACCTTC.

The J gene is TRBJ1-2, the V gene TRBV7-9; unclear D gene. V was clipped by 0 bases and J by 0 bases, with 8 bases between them. The germline CDR1 and CDR2 sequences are SEHNR and FQNEAQ (reference sequence). There are 15 residues in the CDR3. The CDR3 here is CASSLAGGANYGYTF. For the CDR3, the DNA is TGTGCCAGCAGCTTAGCGGGTGGAGCTAACTATGGCTACACCTTC. Supplemented by reference TRBV7-9 and TRBJ1-2, the full variable domain reads DTGVSQNPRHKITKRGQNVTFRCDPISEHNRLYWYRQTLGQGPEFLTYFQNEAQLEKSRLLSDRFSAERPKGSFSTLEIQRTEQGDSAMYLCASSLAGGANYGYTFGSGTRLTVV.

V gene TRBV6-2 or TRBV6-3 combines with J gene TRBJ1-4; D uncertain. Trimming stripped 2 bases from V and 3 bases from J, with 10 bases between. The CDR3 sequence is 15 residues long. CDR1 and CDR2 from the germline V gene are MNHEY and SVGEGT. Written as DNA, the CDR3 is TGTGCCAGCAGTTACCGCGCAACGGCTAATGAAAAACTGTTTTTT. This translates into CASSYRATANEKLFF.

This chain connects TRBV4-2 to TRBJ1-2; the D gene is possibly TRBD1 (5 bases). CDR3 length: 15 residues. V shed 4 bases and J shed 4 bases, with 16 bases lying between them. Germline assignment: CDR1 LGHNA and CDR2 YNFKEQ. CDR3 loop: CASSPRAATLYGYTF. DNA of the CDR3: TGTGCCAGCAGCCCCAGGGCGGCGACCCTCTATGGCTACACCTTC.

This clone was recorded once. The rearrangement joins TRBV28 to TRBJ1-5, with D perhaps TRBD1 (5 bases). Trimming pared 7 bases from V and 7 bases from J, leaving 20 bases between. Germline V gives CDR1 MDHEN, CDR2 SYDVKM. The CDR3 covers 15 residues. CDR3: CASNTKPHWGQPQHF. For the CDR3, the DNA is TGTGCCAGCAACACCAAACCTCATTGGGGGCAGCCCCAGCATTTT. Based on the CDR3 plus reference TRBV28 and TRBJ1-5, the full variable domain is DVKVTQSSRYLVKRTGEKVFLECVQDMDHENMFWYRQDPGLGLRLIYFSYDVKMKEKGDIPEGYSVSREKKERFSLILESASTNQTSMYLCASNTKPHWGQPQHFGDGTRLSIL.

The CDR3: CASRGAEGDIQYF. CDR3 sequence (DNA): TGTGCCAGCAGGGGGGCGGAAGGGGACATTCAGTACTTC. The V and J genes are TRBV6-5 and TRBJ2-4, with D perhaps matching TRBD1 (6 bases). This CDR3 is 13 amino acids long. Looked up from germline, CDR1 is MNHEY and CDR2 is SVGAGI. The V and J ends lost 6 bases and 8 bases respectively, with 14 bases between them.

V is TRBV6-6 and J is TRBJ2-1, with 7 bases aligning to TRBD1. CDR1 and CDR2 from the germline V gene are MNHNY and SVGAGI (reference sequence). V gave up 5 bases and J gave up 2 bases; unmatched junction bases: 9. This CDR3 is 16 amino acids long. CDR3 sequence (DNA): TGTGCCAGCAGTCGACAGGGACGTTGGACCTACAATGAGCAGTTCTTC. It encodes CASSRQGRWTYNEQFF.

This chain links TRBV12-3 or TRBV12-4 with TRBJ1-1; D is uncertain. The CDR3 length is 13 residues. The ends were cut back, 8 bases at V and 1 base at J, with 11 bases in the middle. DNA for the CDR3: TGTGCCAGCGGGAGGACGGGGAACACTGAAGCTTTCTTT. It translates to CASGRTGNTEAFF.

The chain has TRBV10-2 and TRBJ2-7, with 7 bases that match TRBD1. The CDR3 is made up of 14 amino acids. Per the germline V gene, CDR1 is WSHSY and CDR2 is SAAADI. J gave up 5 bases and V 2 bases, and 6 bases lay outside the gene matches. CDR3 nucleotide sequence: TGCGCCAGCAGTGAGAAGACAGGGTGGAACGAGCAGTACTTC. It yields the protein CASSEKTGWNEQYF.

This rearrangement joins TRBV15 to TRBJ2-3; 7 positions agree with TRBD2. CDR1 LNHNV and CDR2 YYDKDF come from the germline V gene (reference sequence). V lost 8 bases, J lost 2 bases, and 13 bases stayed unmatched. CDR3 length equals 16 residues. CDR3 loop: CATARPAGGTTDTQYF. CDR3 coding DNA: TGTGCCACCGCCCGCCCAGCCGGGGGGACCACAGATACGCAGTATTTT.

The chain employs TRBV5-6 and TRBJ1-3; TRBD1 is a possible D gene (6 bases). Germline assignment: CDR1 SGHDT and CDR2 YYEEEE. The CDR3 covers 18 residues. V gave up 0 bases and J gave up 0 bases, with 16 bases separating them. The CDR3 loop is CASSLGGYRASSGNTIYF. The CDR3 nucleotides are TGTGCCAGCAGCTTGGGGGGATACAGGGCCAGCTCTGGAAACACCATATATTTT.

The rearrangement links TRBV7-8 to TRBJ2-6; unclear D gene. The germline V gene has CDR1 SGHVS and CDR2 FQNEAQ. Trimming removed 1 base at V and 2 bases at J, with 12 bases between. There are 17 residues in the CDR3. The CDR3 here is CASSLVVLQPGANVLTF. As DNA, the CDR3 is TGTGCCAGCAGCTTAGTAGTCTTGCAGCCTGGGGCCAACGTCCTGACTTTC.

In its sample, this clone was seen a few times. DNA of the CDR3: TGTGCCACCAGGGGTGAAGGGAGCCCTGAAGCTTTCTTT. Translated, it gives CATRGEGSPEAFF. The chain couples TRBV24-1 to TRBJ1-1; D is unresolved. CDR1 and CDR2 (germline): KGHDR, SFDVKD. The length of the CDR3 is 13 residues. Trimming cost V 7 bases and J 6 bases, with 14 bases left between them.

The chain employs TRBV19 and TRBJ2-2; D is unclear. V was trimmed by 7 bases and J by 0 bases, leaving 15 bases between them. Germline CDR1 reads LNHDA; CDR2 reads SQIVND (reference sequence). The CDR3 is made up of 16 amino acids. CDR3 sequence reads: CASKIDGTPNTGELFF. CDR3 DNA: TGTGCCAGTAAAATCGATGGCACACCGAACACCGGGGAGCTGTTTTTT.

This clone was seen just once. The V gene is TRBV7-2, the J gene TRBJ1-1; the D is unclear. CDR3 length equals 14 residues. Germline-derived CDR1 and CDR2 are SGHTA and FQGNSA. V shed 1 base and J shed 2 bases, with 8 bases lying between them. This CDR3 is CASSLGQVNTEAFF. CDR3 bases: TGTGCCAGCAGCTTAGGCCAGGTTAACACTGAAGCTTTCTTT. Full variable domain (outside the CDR3, taken from reference TRBV7-2 and TRBJ1-1): GAGVSQSPSNKVTEKGKDVELRCDPISGHTALYWYRQSLGQGLEFLIYFQGNSAPDKSGLPSDRFSAERTGGSVSTLTIQRTQQEDSAVYLCASSLGQVNTEAFFGQGTRLTVV.